Listed below are T cell receptor beta chains from one sample, sequenced in a study of blood T cell repertoires in COVID-19. Assay: immunoSEQ multiplex PCR; the TCRdb copy retains only in-frame clones and omits some. The table records 300,000 to 450,000 clones, around 87% of them present only once. Specimen: PBMCs or T cells enriched from blood (not recorded which). Receptors were obtained from a man in his thirties or forties who had recovered from COVID-19. The CDR3 runs from the conserved cysteine through the conserved F or W.

V	J	CDR3
TRBV7-2	TRBJ1-2	CASSLADTGHGYTF
TRBV4-1	TRBJ2-2	CASSQVRSGLAAGELFF
TRBV6-5	TRBJ1-5	CASSYEQGRNQPQHF
TRBV30	TRBJ2-7	CAWRGGSYEQYF
TRBV4-3	TRBJ1-2	CASSQRGSYGYTF
TRBV7-2	TRBJ1-6	CASSRDRTFNSPLHF
TRBV7-9	TRBJ2-5	CASSLPGAEETQYF
TRBV5-1	TRBJ2-1	CASSSGVRGAEGEQFF
TRBV10-3	TRBJ1-6	CAISGLGQGNSPLHF
TRBV7-8	TRBJ2-1	CASSLVSGGKFF
TRBV9	TRBJ2-3	CASSVQGSVADTQYF
TRBV24-1	TRBJ1-2	CATSSQGIGYTF
TRBV18	TRBJ2-7	CASSPSSGGGEQYF
TRBV6-2/TRBV6-3	TRBJ2-2	CASSPPRTSGELFF
TRBV27	TRBJ2-7	CASSLDPGVRTRNEQYF
TRBV19	TRBJ2-6	CASRRGNAGANVLTF
TRBV7-9	TRBJ1-6	CASSPTGTENSPLHF
TRBV3-1/TRBV3-2	TRBJ2-1	CASNGGGFEQFF
TRBV20-1	TRBJ2-7	CSARRGYEQYF
TRBV12-3/TRBV12-4	TRBJ2-3	CASSLVLAGGQYF
TRBV6-5	TRBJ2-7	CASSLNPTSGEQYF
TRBV29-1	TRBJ1-1	CSVVPDYTEAFF
TRBV5-1	TRBJ1-1	CASRFTGGANTEAFF
TRBV10-1	TRBJ2-7	CASSESADSSYEQYF
TRBV7-6	TRBJ1-1	CASSYATGGNTEAFF
TRBV7-2	TRBJ1-1	CASRSREVNTEAFF
TRBV6-5	TRBJ2-2	CASSVSSESGELFF
TRBV10-3	TRBJ2-7	CAISERGGRYEQYF
TRBV11-3	TRBJ1-1	CASSEDRGEAFF
TRBV3-1/TRBV3-2	TRBJ2-7	CASSQPGPYEQYF
TRBV21-1	TRBJ2-2	CASSKEGKGARDTGELFF
TRBV18	TRBJ2-5	CASSPPADYGTKETQYF
TRBV19	TRBJ1-6	CASSMGQGFLPLHF